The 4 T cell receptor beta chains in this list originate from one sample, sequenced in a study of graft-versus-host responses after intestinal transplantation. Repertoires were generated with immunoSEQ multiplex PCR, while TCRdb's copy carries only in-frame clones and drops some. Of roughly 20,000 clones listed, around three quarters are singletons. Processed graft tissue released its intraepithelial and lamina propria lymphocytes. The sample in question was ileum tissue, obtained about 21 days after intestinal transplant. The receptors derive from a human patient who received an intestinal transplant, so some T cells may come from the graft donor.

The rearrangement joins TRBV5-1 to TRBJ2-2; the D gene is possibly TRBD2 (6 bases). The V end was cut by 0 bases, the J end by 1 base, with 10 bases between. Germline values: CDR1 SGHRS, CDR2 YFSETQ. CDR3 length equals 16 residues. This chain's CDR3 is CASSLVGGLNTGELFF. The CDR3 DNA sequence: TGCGCCAGCAGCTTGGTTGGAGGGTTGAACACCGGGGAGCTGTTTTTT.

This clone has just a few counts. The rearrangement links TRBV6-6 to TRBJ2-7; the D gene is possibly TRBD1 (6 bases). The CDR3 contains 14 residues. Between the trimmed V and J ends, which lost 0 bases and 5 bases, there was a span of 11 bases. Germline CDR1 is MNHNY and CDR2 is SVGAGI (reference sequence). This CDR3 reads CASSYSGAGDEQYF. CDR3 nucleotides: TGTGCCAGCAGTTACTCGGGCGCAGGGGACGAGCAGTACTTC.

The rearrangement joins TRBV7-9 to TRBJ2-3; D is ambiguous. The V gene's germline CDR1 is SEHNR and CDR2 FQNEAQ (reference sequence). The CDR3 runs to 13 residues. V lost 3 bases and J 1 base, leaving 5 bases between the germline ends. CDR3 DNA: TGTGCCAGCAGCTTGACTGGCACAGATACGCAGTATTTT. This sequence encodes CASSLTGTDTQYF.

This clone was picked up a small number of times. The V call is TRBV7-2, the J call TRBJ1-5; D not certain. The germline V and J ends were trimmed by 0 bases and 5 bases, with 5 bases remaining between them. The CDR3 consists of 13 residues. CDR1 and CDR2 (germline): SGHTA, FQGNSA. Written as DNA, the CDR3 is TGTGCCAGCAGCTTAGCGAGAGATCAGCCCCAGCATTTT. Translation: CASSLARDQPQHF.